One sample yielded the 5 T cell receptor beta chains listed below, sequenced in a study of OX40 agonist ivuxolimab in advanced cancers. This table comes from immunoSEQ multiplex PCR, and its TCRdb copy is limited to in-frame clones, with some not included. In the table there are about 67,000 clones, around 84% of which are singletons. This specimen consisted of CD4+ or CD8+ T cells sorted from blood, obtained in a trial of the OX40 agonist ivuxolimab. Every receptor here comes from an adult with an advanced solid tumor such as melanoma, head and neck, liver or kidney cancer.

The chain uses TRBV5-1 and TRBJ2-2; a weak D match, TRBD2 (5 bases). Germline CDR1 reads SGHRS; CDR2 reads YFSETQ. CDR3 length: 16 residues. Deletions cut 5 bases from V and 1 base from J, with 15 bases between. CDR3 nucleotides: TGCGCCAGCAGTTACGGGCCGGGAAGGAACACCGGGGAGCTGTTTTTT. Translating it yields CASSYGPGRNTGELFF.

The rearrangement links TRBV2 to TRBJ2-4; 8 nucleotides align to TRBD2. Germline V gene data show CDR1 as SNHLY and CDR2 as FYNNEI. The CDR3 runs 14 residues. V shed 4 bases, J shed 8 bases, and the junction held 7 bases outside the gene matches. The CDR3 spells CASSVSSGRDIQYF. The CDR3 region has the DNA TGTGCCAGCAGTGTAAGTTCCGGGAGGGACATTCAGTACTTC.

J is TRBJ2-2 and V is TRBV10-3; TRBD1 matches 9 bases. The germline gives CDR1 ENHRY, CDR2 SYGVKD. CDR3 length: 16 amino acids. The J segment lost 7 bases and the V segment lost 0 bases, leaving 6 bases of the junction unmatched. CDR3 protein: CAISESGTGRHGELFF. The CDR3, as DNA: TGTGCCATCAGTGAGTCTGGGACAGGGAGACACGGGGAGCTGTTTTTT.

The CDR3 sequence: CASVDRNTGELFF. The CDR3 DNA is TGTGCCAGCGTCGACAGAAACACCGGGGAGCTGTTTTTT. The genes are TRBV27 and TRBJ2-2; TRBD1 is a possible D gene (5 bases). V lost 8 bases and J 2 bases, leaving 9 bases between the germline ends. Germline-derived CDR1 and CDR2 are MNHEY and SMNVEV (reference sequence). CDR3 size: 13 residues.

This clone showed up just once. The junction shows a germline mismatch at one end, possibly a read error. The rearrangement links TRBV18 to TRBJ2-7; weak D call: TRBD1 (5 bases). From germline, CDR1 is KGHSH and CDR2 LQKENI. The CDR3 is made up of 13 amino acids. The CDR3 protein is CASSPTVTDIGNF. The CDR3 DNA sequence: TGTGCCAGCTCCCCAACCGTGACAGACATAGGTAACTTC. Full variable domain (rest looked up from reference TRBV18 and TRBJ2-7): NAGVMQNPRHLVRRRGQEARLRCSPMKGHSHVYWYRQLPEEGLKFMVYLQKENIIDESGMPKERFSAEFPKEGPSILRIQQVVRGDSAAYFCASSPTVTDIGNFGPGTRLTVT.